This record looks at one T cell receptor (beta chain) sequence and its context. Its antigen is undetermined. A second about 7 to 12 cycle PCR used barcoded and J-beta primers. TCRdb re-derived calls from the 5' RACE reads in MiXCR, one entry per CDR3 protein. The sample has about 1.4 million distinct CDR3 sequences, approximately 60% seen once. This record comes from a study of blood T cells in healthy people across ages. Regarding the study as a whole: Correlation between TCR beta diversity and naive T cell percentage was strong.

The CDR3 sequence is 11 residues long. The germline gives CDR1 MNHEY, CDR2 SMNVEV (reference sequence). Deletions cut 4 bases from V and 10 bases from J, with 11 bases between. This receptor was identified in a man between 18 and 35 years old in good health. The gene calls are TRBV27 and TRBJ2-7, with D possibly being TRBD2 (6 bases). What was sequenced was blood. CDR3 bases: TGTGCCAGCAGTTCCGGCGGGGCCCAGTACTTC. Protein: CASSSGGAQYF.